A selection of T cell receptor beta chains follows, all from one sample in a study of early T cells in non-severe SARS-CoV-2 infection. TCRdb processed the 5' RACE reads anew with MiXCR; each CDR3 protein has one entry. The repertoire consists of about 98,000 distinct CDR3 sequences, with about 10% occurring once and the leading ten covering 4.5% to 5.5%. The sample comprised whole blood. Every receptor here comes from an adult who was a healthcare worker with PCR-confirmed SARS-CoV-2 infection or an uninfected control (not recorded which). CDR3s include the opening cysteine and the closing phenylalanine or tryptophan. The order of the fields is clone size, J gene, D gene, V gene, CDR3 DNA, CDR3 protein. D genes are given only for firm matches. A clone size is listed for some rows: how often the clone was seen (once, few, many), or a class if it is expanded.

abundance: NA
j_gene: TRBJ2-1
d_gene: NA
v_gene: TRBV4-1
CDR3nt: TGCGCCAGCAGCCAAGGCCCTGGGACGGGAAACAATGAGCAGTTCTTC
CDR3aa: CASSQGPGTGNNEQFF

abundance: many
j_gene: TRBJ1-2
d_gene: TRBD1
v_gene: TRBV28
CDR3nt: TGTGCCAGCAGTTATCGACAGGGGTATGGCTACACCTTC
CDR3aa: CASSYRQGYGYTF

abundance: NA
j_gene: TRBJ2-3
d_gene: NA
v_gene: TRBV6-6
CDR3nt: TGTGCCAGCAGGCTGGCCATCACAGATACGCAGTATTTT
CDR3aa: CASRLAITDTQYF

abundance: NA
j_gene: TRBJ1-1
d_gene: TRBD1
v_gene: TRBV12-3/TRBV12-4
CDR3nt: TGTGCCAGCAGTTTGGGACAGGACGACACTGAAGCTTTCTTT
CDR3aa: CASSLGQDDTEAFF

abundance: NA
j_gene: TRBJ2-3
d_gene: TRBD2
v_gene: TRBV29-1
CDR3nt: TGCAGCGGATTAGCGGGGACGCCAGATACGCAGTATTTT
CDR3aa: CSGLAGTPDTQYF

abundance: NA
j_gene: TRBJ2-3
d_gene: NA
v_gene: TRBV27
CDR3nt: TGTGCCAGCAGTTTATGGCAGGGAGGAGGCACAGATACGCAGTATTTT
CDR3aa: CASSLWQGGGTDTQYF

abundance: many
j_gene: TRBJ1-5
d_gene: NA
v_gene: TRBV4-1
CDR3nt: TGCGCCAGCAGCCAGGGCTCCGGGACAACTTATAGCAATCAGCCCCAGCATTTT
CDR3aa: CASSQGSGTTYSNQPQHF

abundance: few
j_gene: TRBJ2-5
d_gene: NA
v_gene: TRBV7-9
CDR3nt: TGTGCCAGCAGCTTAGCAATTCAGGAGACCCAGTACTTC
CDR3aa: CASSLAIQETQYF

abundance: few
j_gene: TRBJ2-3
d_gene: TRBD2
v_gene: TRBV20-1
CDR3nt: TGCAGTGCTCCCGGAAGTAGCGGGGGCGTTAAAGATACGCAGTATTTT
CDR3aa: CSAPGSSGGVKDTQYF

abundance: NA
j_gene: TRBJ2-1
d_gene: TRBD2
v_gene: TRBV20-1
CDR3nt: TGCAGTGCCGGTACTAGCGGGGGGGCAAATGAGCAGTTCTTC
CDR3aa: CSAGTSGGANEQFF

abundance: many
j_gene: TRBJ2-7
d_gene: TRBD1
v_gene: TRBV29-1
CDR3nt: TGCAGCGTTGAAACAGGGGGCTACGAGCAGTACTTC
CDR3aa: CSVETGGYEQYF

abundance: few
j_gene: TRBJ1-6
d_gene: NA
v_gene: TRBV20-1
CDR3nt: TGCAGTGCTAACCGACAGCCTAATTCACCCCTCCACTTT
CDR3aa: CSANRQPNSPLHF

abundance: many
j_gene: TRBJ1-5
d_gene: NA
v_gene: TRBV5-6
CDR3nt: TGTGCCAGCAGCTATAGGCAAGGTGATCAGCCCCAGCATTTT
CDR3aa: CASSYRQGDQPQHF

abundance: NA
j_gene: TRBJ2-3
d_gene: TRBD2
v_gene: TRBV20-1
CDR3nt: TGCAGTGCTCGGATAGGGACTAGCAGCACAGATACGCAGTATTTT
CDR3aa: CSARIGTSSTDTQYF

abundance: NA
j_gene: TRBJ2-2
d_gene: NA
v_gene: TRBV12-3/TRBV12-4
CDR3nt: TGTGCCAGCAGTTTTGGCAGCGGGGAGCTGTTTTTT
CDR3aa: CASSFGSGELFF

abundance: many
j_gene: TRBJ1-5
d_gene: NA
v_gene: TRBV4-1
CDR3nt: TGCGCCAGCAGCCAAGGGCAGGCGAATCAGCCCCAGCATTTT
CDR3aa: CASSQGQANQPQHF

abundance: few
j_gene: TRBJ1-1
d_gene: NA
v_gene: TRBV6-6
CDR3nt: TGTGCCAGCATCGGGGGCGCGGGACTCATGAACACTGAAGCTTTCTTT
CDR3aa: CASIGGAGLMNTEAFF

abundance: NA
j_gene: TRBJ2-3
d_gene: NA
v_gene: TRBV29-1
CDR3nt: TGCAGCGTTGGTTCAGGGTTAAACACAGATACGCAGTATTTT
CDR3aa: CSVGSGLNTDTQYF

abundance: many
j_gene: TRBJ2-5
d_gene: NA
v_gene: TRBV2
CDR3nt: TGTGCCAGCAGTGAAGAACGTGAGACCCAGTACTTC
CDR3aa: CASSEERETQYF

abundance: NA
j_gene: TRBJ2-7
d_gene: NA
v_gene: TRBV7-9
CDR3nt: TGTGCCAGCAGCCCTCCCGTGACAGCACCCTACGAGCAGTACTTC
CDR3aa: CASSPPVTAPYEQYF

abundance: few
j_gene: TRBJ1-1
d_gene: TRBD1
v_gene: TRBV5-1
CDR3nt: TGCGCCAGCAGCACCCTGGACAGGAACACTGAAGTTTTCTTT
CDR3aa: CASSTLDRNTEVFF

abundance: many
j_gene: TRBJ2-2
d_gene: NA
v_gene: TRBV27
CDR3nt: TGTGCCAGCAGTTTAGGGTCTGTACCGAACACCGGGGAGCTGTTTTTT
CDR3aa: CASSLGSVPNTGELFF

abundance: many
j_gene: TRBJ1-1
d_gene: NA
v_gene: TRBV12-3/TRBV12-4
CDR3nt: TGTGCCAGCGAGATATTACAGAACACTGAAGCTTTCTTT
CDR3aa: CASEILQNTEAFF

abundance: few
j_gene: TRBJ1-1
d_gene: TRBD1
v_gene: TRBV5-6
CDR3nt: TGTGCCAGCAGCTTGGCTTACAGGGGGAACACTGAAGCTTTCTTT
CDR3aa: CASSLAYRGNTEAFF

abundance: NA
j_gene: TRBJ1-5
d_gene: TRBD1
v_gene: TRBV4-1
CDR3nt: TGCGCCAGCAGCCAAGGCGACAGGGGAACTCAGCCCCAGCATTTT
CDR3aa: CASSQGDRGTQPQHF

abundance: few
j_gene: TRBJ2-5
d_gene: TRBD1
v_gene: TRBV29-1
CDR3nt: TGCAGCGTCTACAGGGGAGAAGAGACCCAGTACTTC
CDR3aa: CSVYRGEETQYF

abundance: few
j_gene: TRBJ2-2
d_gene: TRBD1
v_gene: TRBV6-1
CDR3nt: TGTGCCAGCAACTACTTCGACAGGGTTGGGGACACCGGGGAGCTGTTTTTT
CDR3aa: CASNYFDRVGDTGELFF

abundance: many
j_gene: TRBJ2-3
d_gene: NA
v_gene: TRBV18
CDR3nt: TGTGCCAGCTCACTAACAACGATCACAGACACGCAGTATTTT
CDR3aa: CASSLTTITDTQYF

abundance: NA
j_gene: TRBJ2-7
d_gene: NA
v_gene: TRBV2
CDR3nt: TGTGCCAGCAGCGGGCCGAGCTCCTACGAGCAGTACTTC
CDR3aa: CASSGPSSYEQYF

abundance: many
j_gene: TRBJ2-1
d_gene: NA
v_gene: TRBV29-1
CDR3nt: TGCAGCGTTGTATTGTGGTACAATGAGCAGTTCTTC
CDR3aa: CSVVLWYNEQFF

abundance: few
j_gene: TRBJ1-4
d_gene: NA
v_gene: TRBV18
CDR3nt: TGTGCCAGCTCACCCCGTGGTGTGGGGGGGTCAACTAATGAAAAACTGTTTTTT
CDR3aa: CASSPRGVGGSTNEKLFF

abundance: few
j_gene: TRBJ2-1
d_gene: NA
v_gene: TRBV5-1
CDR3nt: TGCGCCAGCAGCTTGGAGGGGCTACCCGGGGGTGAGCAGTTCTTC
CDR3aa: CASSLEGLPGGEQFF

abundance: many
j_gene: TRBJ2-7
d_gene: NA
v_gene: TRBV20-1
CDR3nt: TGCAGTGCTCAATTGACAGGGAGGTACGAGCAGTACTTC
CDR3aa: CSAQLTGRYEQYF

abundance: NA
j_gene: TRBJ2-3
d_gene: TRBD1
v_gene: TRBV7-2
CDR3nt: TGTGCCAGCAGTTCGCGACAGGGGAATAATACGCAGTATTTT
CDR3aa: CASSSRQGNNTQYF

abundance: many
j_gene: TRBJ2-6
d_gene: NA
v_gene: TRBV5-1
CDR3nt: TGCGCCAGCAGCTTGGGTACCTCTGGGGCCAACGTCCTGACTTTC
CDR3aa: CASSLGTSGANVLTF

abundance: NA
j_gene: TRBJ2-1
d_gene: NA
v_gene: TRBV29-1
CDR3nt: TGCAGCGTTGAAGACCAGGGCAATGAGCAGTTCTTC
CDR3aa: CSVEDQGNEQFF

abundance: many
j_gene: TRBJ2-1
d_gene: NA
v_gene: TRBV4-1
CDR3nt: TGCGCCAGCAGCCAAGAAGGCTACCGAGAGCAGTTCTTC
CDR3aa: CASSQEGYREQFF

abundance: many
j_gene: TRBJ2-1
d_gene: TRBD2
v_gene: TRBV11-2
CDR3nt: TGTGCCAGCACAATAGCGGGAGGGCCTTACAATGAGCAGTTCTTC
CDR3aa: CASTIAGGPYNEQFF

abundance: NA
j_gene: TRBJ2-1
d_gene: TRBD1
v_gene: TRBV5-4
CDR3nt: TGTGCCAGCAGCGTTACAGGGGCTGTATCCTACAATGAGCAGTTCTTC
CDR3aa: CASSVTGAVSYNEQFF

abundance: NA
j_gene: TRBJ2-5
d_gene: NA
v_gene: TRBV6-5
CDR3nt: TGTGCCAGCAGGCTAGGGGCTGCGGAGACCCAGTACTTC
CDR3aa: CASRLGAAETQYF

abundance: once
j_gene: TRBJ2-5
d_gene: NA
v_gene: TRBV7-2
CDR3nt: TGTGCCAGCAGCTTAATGGGGCAGGGACCAGAGACCCAGTACTTC
CDR3aa: CASSLMGQGPETQYF

abundance: few
j_gene: TRBJ2-3
d_gene: NA
v_gene: TRBV7-3
CDR3nt: TGTGCCAGCAGCCCTCCCGGGACCGAGGGGGCAGATACGCAGTATTTT
CDR3aa: CASSPPGTEGADTQYF